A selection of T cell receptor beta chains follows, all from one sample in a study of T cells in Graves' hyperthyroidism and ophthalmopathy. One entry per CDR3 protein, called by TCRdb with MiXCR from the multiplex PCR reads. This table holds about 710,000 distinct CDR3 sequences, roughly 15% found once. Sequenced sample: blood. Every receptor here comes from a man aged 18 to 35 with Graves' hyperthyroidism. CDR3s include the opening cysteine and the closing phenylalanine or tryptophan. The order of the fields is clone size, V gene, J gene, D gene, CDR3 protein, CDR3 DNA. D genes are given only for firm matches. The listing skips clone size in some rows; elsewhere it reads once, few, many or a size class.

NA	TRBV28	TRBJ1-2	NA	CASSQGGELNYGYTF	TGTGCCAGCAGCCAGGGAGGAGAGTTGAACTATGGCTACACCTTC
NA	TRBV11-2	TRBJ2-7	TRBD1	CASSLPGQGHEQYF	TGTGCCAGCAGCTTACCGGGACAGGGACACGAGCAGTACTTC
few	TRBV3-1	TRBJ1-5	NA	CASSQVGTSNQPQHF	TGTGCCAGCAGCCAAGTGGGGACCTCCAATCAGCCCCAGCATTTT
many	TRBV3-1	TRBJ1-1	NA	CASSQESGAAEAFF	TGTGCCAGCAGCCAAGAATCGGGGGCCGCTGAAGCTTTCTTT
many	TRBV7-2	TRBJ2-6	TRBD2	CASSLALRGTGANVLTF	TGTGCCAGCAGCTTAGCTTTGCGGGGGACCGGGGCCAACGTCCTGACTTTC
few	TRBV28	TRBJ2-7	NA	CASSPWEMAMDRAYEQYF	TGTGCCAGCAGCCCCTGGGAAATGGCCATGGATAGAGCCTACGAGCAGTACTTC
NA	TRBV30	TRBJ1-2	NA	CAWEGLYGYTF	TGTGCCTGGGAGGGTCTATATGGCTACACCTTC
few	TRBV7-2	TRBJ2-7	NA	CASSSPGVYEQYF	TGTGCCAGCAGCTCCCCGGGAGTCTACGAGCAGTACTTC
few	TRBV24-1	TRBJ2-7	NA	CATSDPDRPYEQYF	TGTGCCACCAGTGATCCGGACCGCCCCTACGAGCAGTACTTC
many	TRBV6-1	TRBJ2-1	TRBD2	CASSAGLAPIGEQFF	TGTGCCAGCAGTGCCGGACTAGCGCCTATAGGGGAGCAGTTCTTC
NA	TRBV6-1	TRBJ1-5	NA	CASRQTNQPQHF	TGTGCCAGCAGACAGACCAATCAGCCCCAGCATTTT
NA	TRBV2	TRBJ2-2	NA	CASRTAASGTGELFF	TGTGCCAGCCGGACGGCGGCATCGGGCACCGGGGAGCTGTTTTTT
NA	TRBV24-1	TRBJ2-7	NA	CATSDTSRTGEQYF	TGTGCCACCAGTGATACTTCCAGGACTGGCGAGCAGTACTTC
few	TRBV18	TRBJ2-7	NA	CASSPPDPPYEQYF	TGTGCCAGCTCACCTCCGGACCCCCCCTACGAGCAGTACTTC
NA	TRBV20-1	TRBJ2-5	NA	CSDRTRGETQYF	TGCAGTGATAGGACCCGGGGAGAGACCCAGTACTTC
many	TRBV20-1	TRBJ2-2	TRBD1	CSAKGQGDTGELFF	TGCAGTGCTAAGGGACAGGGGGACACCGGGGAGCTGTTTTTT
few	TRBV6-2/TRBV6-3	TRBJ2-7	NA	CASSYDRTASDEQYF	TGTGCCAGCAGTTACGATCGGACCGCCAGCGACGAGCAGTACTTC
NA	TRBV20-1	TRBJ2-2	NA	CSASQDSYTGELFF	TGCAGTGCCTCGCAGGACAGTTACACCGGGGAGCTGTTTTTT
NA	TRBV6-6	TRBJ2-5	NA	CASSYGSGGGETQYF	TGTGCCAGCAGTTACGGGAGCGGCGGTGGGGAGACCCAGTACTTC
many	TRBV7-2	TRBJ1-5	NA	CASSRTVYSNQPQHF	TGTGCCAGCAGCCGAACCGTATATAGCAATCAGCCCCAGCATTTT
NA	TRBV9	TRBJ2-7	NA	CASSPDSSIYEQYF	TGTGCCAGCAGCCCGGACTCCTCAATCTACGAGCAGTACTTC
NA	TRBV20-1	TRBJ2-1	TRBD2	CSARKPGLPDNEQFF	TGCAGTGCTAGAAAACCGGGACTACCCGACAATGAGCAGTTCTTC
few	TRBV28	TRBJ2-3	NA	CASSSPLKSTDTQYF	TGTGCCAGCAGCAGCCCCCTAAAAAGCACAGATACGCAGTATTTT
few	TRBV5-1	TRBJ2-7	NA	CASSLGVTAEQYF	TGCGCCAGCAGCTTAGGGGTAACAGCGGAGCAGTACTTC
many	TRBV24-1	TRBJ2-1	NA	CATSDYWGEQFF	TGTGCCACCAGTGATTATTGGGGCGAGCAGTTCTTC
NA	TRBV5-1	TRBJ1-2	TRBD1	CASSPGQGIVGYTF	TGCGCCAGCAGCCCAGGACAGGGGATCGTTGGCTACACCTTC
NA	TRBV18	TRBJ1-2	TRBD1	CASSLGQGHEYGYTF	TGTGCCAGCTCACTCGGACAGGGTCATGAGTATGGCTACACCTTC
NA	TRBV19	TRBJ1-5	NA	CASTTVGQPNQPQHF	TGTGCCAGTACCACCGTAGGGCAGCCAAATCAGCCCCAGCATTTT
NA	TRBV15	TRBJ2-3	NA	CASQRSLRDTQYF	TGTGCCTCACAGCGTTCCCTAAGAGATACGCAGTATTTT
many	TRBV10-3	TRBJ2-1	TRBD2	CAIRGSGGDNEQFF	TGTGCCATCAGAGGTAGCGGGGGCGACAATGAGCAGTTCTTC
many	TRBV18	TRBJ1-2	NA	CASSPGSLYGYTF	TGTGCCAGCTCACCAGGCTCTCTCTATGGCTACACCTTC
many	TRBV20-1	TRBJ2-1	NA	CSARGLVASDSSYNEQFF	TGCAGTGCTAGAGGACTAGTCGCCAGTGATAGCTCCTACAATGAGCAGTTCTTC
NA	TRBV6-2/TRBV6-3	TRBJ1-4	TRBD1	CASSRTGAGPSNEKLFF	TGTGCCAGCAGTCGGACAGGGGCCGGCCCCTCTAATGAAAAACTGTTTTTT
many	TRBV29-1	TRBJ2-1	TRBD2	CSVMRTSGGREQFF	TGCAGCGTAATGAGGACTAGCGGGGGCAGGGAGCAGTTCTTC
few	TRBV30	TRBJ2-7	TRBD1	CAWSPRQGSYEQYF	TGTGCCTGGAGTCCCCGACAGGGTAGCTACGAGCAGTACTTC
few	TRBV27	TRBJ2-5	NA	CASSLNSGETQYF	TGTGCCAGCAGTTTAAATTCGGGAGAGACCCAGTACTTC
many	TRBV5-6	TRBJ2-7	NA	CASSRGGRAYEQYF	TGTGCCAGCAGCAGGGGGGGACGGGCCTACGAGCAGTACTTC
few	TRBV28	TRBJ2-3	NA	CASSFQRGSKTDTQYF	TGTGCCAGCAGTTTCCAAAGGGGGAGTAAGACAGATACGCAGTATTTT
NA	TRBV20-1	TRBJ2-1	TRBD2	CSARDRGSGNPEQFF	TGCAGTGCTAGAGATCGAGGTAGCGGGAACCCAGAGCAGTTCTTC
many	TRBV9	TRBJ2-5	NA	CASSVGLGLETQYF	TGTGCCAGCAGCGTAGGGCTGGGGTTGGAGACCCAGTACTTC